This T cell receptor (beta chain) derives from a study of T cell responses to AZD1222 COVID-19 vaccine. Study in general: Doses given second, at about 4 or about 12 weeks, were pooled.

This table comes from immunoSEQ multiplex PCR, and its TCRdb copy is limited to in-frame clones, with some not included. This table holds over 150,000 clones, approximately 90% found once. Study outcomes and limitations: An increase in Spike-specific TCR breadth and depth was observed after two AZD1222 doses. It was only a handful of AZD1222 recipients who were seropositive at baseline. Within unmutated variant regions lay the reported targets of nearly half of spike-specific TCRs.

A note on this clone: Its matching antigen is unknown.

After removal of 2 bases from V and 3 bases from J, the junction contained 10 bases not matched to a gene. The CDR3 is 17 amino acids. Looked up from germline, CDR1 is SGHAT and CDR2 is FQNNGV. The receptor comes from an adult in good health. Specimen: peripheral blood, collected on day 0 of AZD1222 vaccination. The chain is built from TRBV11-2 and TRBJ2-1; 7 bases match TRBD1. DNA for the CDR3: TGTGCCAGCAGCTTATATGGGCCCCGGACAGGCTACAATGAGCAGTTCTTC. Protein product: CASSLYGPRTGYNEQFF. Drawing the rest from reference TRBV11-2 and TRBJ2-1, the complete variable domain is EAGVAQSPRYKIIEKRQSVAFWCNPISGHATLYWYQQILGQGPKLLIQFQNNGVVDDSQLPKDRFSAERLKGVDSTLKIQPAKLEDSAVYLCASSLYGPRTGYNEQFFGPGTRLTVL.